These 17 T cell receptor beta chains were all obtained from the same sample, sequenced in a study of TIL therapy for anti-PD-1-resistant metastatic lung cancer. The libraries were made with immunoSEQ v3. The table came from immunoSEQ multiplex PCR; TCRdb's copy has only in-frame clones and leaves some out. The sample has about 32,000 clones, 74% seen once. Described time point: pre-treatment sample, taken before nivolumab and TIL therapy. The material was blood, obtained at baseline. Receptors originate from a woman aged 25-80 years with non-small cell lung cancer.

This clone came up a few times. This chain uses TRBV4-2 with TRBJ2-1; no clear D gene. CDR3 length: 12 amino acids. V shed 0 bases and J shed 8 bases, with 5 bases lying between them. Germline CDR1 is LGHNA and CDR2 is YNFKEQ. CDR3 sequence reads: CASSQDLDEQFF. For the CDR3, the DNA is TGTGCCAGCAGCCAAGACTTGGATGAGCAGTTCTTC.

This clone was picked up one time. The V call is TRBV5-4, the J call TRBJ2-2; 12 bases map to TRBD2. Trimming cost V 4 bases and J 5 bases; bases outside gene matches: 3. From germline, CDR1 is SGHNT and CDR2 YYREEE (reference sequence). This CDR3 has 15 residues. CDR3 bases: TGTGCCAGCAGCACCGGGACTAGCGGGACCGGGGAGCTGTTTTTT. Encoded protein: CASSTGTSGTGELFF.

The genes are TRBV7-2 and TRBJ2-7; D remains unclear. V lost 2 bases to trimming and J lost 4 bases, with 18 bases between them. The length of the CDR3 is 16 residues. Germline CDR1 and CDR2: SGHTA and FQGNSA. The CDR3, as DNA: TGTGCCAGCAGCTTATTAGGCGGCCGGTTACTATACGAGCAGTACTTC. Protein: CASSLLGGRLLYEQYF.

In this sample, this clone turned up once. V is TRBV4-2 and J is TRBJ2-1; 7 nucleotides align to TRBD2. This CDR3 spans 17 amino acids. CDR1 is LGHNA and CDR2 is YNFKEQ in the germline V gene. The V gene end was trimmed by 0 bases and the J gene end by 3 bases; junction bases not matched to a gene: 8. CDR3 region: CASSQDVAGGGYNEQFF. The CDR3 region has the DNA TGTGCCAGCAGCCAAGACGTAGCGGGTGGGGGCTACAATGAGCAGTTCTTC.

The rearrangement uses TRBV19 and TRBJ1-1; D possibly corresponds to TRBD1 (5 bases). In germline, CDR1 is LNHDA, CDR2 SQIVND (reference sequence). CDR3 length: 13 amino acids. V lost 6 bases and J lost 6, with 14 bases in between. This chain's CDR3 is CASRMTREAEAFF. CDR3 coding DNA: TGTGCCAGTAGGATGACCAGGGAAGCTGAAGCTTTCTTT. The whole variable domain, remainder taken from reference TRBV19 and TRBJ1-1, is DGGITQSPKYLFRKEGQNVTLSCEQNLNHDAMYWYRQDPGQGLRLIYYSQIVNDFQKGDIAEGYSVSREKKESFPLTVTSAQKNPTAFYLCASRMTREAEAFFGQGTRLTVV.

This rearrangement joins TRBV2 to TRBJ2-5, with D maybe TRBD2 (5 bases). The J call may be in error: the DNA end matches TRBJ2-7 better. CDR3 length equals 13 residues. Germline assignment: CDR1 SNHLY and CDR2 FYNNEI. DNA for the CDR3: TGTGCCAGCAGTAGGACTGGGAACTACGAGCAGTACTTC. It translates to CASSRTGNYEQYF.

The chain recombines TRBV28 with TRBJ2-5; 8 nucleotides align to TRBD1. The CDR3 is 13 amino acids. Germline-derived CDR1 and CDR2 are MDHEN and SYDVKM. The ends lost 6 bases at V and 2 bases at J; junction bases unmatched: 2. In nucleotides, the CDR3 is TGTGCCAGCAGACGGACAGGGCAAGAGACCCAGTACTTC. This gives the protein CASRRTGQETQYF.

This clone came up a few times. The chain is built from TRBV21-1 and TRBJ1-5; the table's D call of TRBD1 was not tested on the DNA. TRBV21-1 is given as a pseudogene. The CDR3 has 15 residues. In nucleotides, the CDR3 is TGTGCCAGCAACCCCAGTTGGGGCCCCAATCAGCCCCAGCATTTT. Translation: CASNPSWGPNQPQHF.

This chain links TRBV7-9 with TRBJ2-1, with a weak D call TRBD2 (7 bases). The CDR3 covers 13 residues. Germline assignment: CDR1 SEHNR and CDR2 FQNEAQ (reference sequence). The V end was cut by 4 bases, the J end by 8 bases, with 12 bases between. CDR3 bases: TGTGCCAGCAGCTCCCTGGGGGGGCATGAGCAGTTCTTC. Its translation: CASSSLGGHEQFF.

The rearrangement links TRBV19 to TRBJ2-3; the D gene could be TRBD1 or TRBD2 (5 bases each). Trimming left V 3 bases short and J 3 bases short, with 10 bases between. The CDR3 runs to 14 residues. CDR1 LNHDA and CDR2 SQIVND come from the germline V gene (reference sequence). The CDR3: CASSMGDGTDTQYF. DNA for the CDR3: TGTGCCAGTAGTATGGGGGATGGGACAGATACGCAGTATTTT.

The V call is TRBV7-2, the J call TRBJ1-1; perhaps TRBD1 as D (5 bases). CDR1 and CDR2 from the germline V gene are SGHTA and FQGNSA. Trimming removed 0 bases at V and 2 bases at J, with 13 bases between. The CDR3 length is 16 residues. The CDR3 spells CASSLALGRVNTEAFF. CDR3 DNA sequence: TGTGCCAGCAGCTTAGCTTTGGGCAGGGTAAACACTGAAGCTTTCTTT. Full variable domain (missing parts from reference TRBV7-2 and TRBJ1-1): GAGVSQSPSNKVTEKGKDVELRCDPISGHTALYWYRQSLGQGLEFLIYFQGNSAPDKSGLPSDRFSAERTGGSVSTLTIQRTQQEDSAVYLCASSLALGRVNTEAFFGQGTRLTVV.

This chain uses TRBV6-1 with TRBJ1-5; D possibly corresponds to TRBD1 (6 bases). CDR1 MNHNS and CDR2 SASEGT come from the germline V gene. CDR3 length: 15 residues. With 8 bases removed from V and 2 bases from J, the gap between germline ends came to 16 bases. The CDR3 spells CASEGRKGGNQPQHF. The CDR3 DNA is TGTGCCAGCGAAGGGAGAAAGGGGGGCAATCAGCCCCAGCATTTT.

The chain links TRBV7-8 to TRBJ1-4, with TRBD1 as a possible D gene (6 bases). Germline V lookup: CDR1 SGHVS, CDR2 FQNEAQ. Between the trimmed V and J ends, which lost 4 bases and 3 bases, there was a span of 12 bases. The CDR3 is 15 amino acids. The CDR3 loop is CASSYSRGSNEKLFF. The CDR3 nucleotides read TGTGCCAGCAGCTATTCTAGGGGGTCTAATGAAAAACTGTTTTTT.

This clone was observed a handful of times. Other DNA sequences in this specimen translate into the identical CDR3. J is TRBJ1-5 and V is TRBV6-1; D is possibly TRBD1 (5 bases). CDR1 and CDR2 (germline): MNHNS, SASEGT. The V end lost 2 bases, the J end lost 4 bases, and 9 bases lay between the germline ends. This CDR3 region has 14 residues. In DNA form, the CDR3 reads TGTGCCAGCAGTGAACAGGGAGGGAATCAGCCCCAGCATTTT. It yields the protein CASSEQGGNQPQHF.

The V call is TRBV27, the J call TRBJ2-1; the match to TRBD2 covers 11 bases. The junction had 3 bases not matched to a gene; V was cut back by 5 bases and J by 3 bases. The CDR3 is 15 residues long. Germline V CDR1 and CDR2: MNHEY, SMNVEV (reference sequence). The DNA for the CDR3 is TGTGCCAGCAGTACACTAGCGGGAGACTACAATGAGCAGTTCTTC. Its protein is CASSTLAGDYNEQFF.

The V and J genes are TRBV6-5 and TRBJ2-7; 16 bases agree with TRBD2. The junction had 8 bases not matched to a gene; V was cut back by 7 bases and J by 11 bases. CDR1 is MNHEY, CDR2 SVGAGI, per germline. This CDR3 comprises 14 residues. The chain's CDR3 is CASTPPGTSGGEYF. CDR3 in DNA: TGTGCCAGCACCCCACCCGGGACTAGCGGGGGGGAGTACTTC.

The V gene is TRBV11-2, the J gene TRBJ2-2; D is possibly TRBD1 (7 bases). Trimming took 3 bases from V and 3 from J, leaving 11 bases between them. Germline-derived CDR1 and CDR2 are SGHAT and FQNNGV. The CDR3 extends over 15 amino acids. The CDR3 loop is CASSLGGQYTGELFF. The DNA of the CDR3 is TGTGCCAGCAGCTTGGGGGGACAGTACACCGGGGAGCTGTTTTTT.